The 13 T cell receptor beta chains in this list originate from one sample, sequenced in a study of identical twins. MiXCR, run by TCRdb on the 5' RACE reads, gives a single entry per CDR3 protein. The sample has hundreds of thousands of distinct CDR3 sequences; around 20% are singletons. These data were likewise used in another study, on T cells expressing NK-cell markers.

The sample taken for sequencing was PBMCs. These receptors were collected from a woman under 30 in good health.

This chain joins TRBV6-1 and TRBJ2-7; D call uncertain. Trimming pared 5 bases from V and 7 bases from J, leaving 18 bases between. From germline, CDR1 is MNHNS and CDR2 SASEGT. This CDR3 has 14 amino acids. The DNA for the CDR3 is TGTGCCAGCAGTCTGGGGATTTCCTTTGGGGAGCAGTACTTC. Translated, it gives CASSLGISFGEQYF.

The chain carries TRBV24-1 and TRBJ2-5; D is unresolved. V dropped 3 bases and J dropped 0 bases, with 4 bases sitting between them. The CDR3 is 13 amino acids. Germline assignment: CDR1 KGHDR and CDR2 SFDVKD. CDR3 coding DNA: TGTGCCACCAGTGATAGAAACCAAGAGACCCAGTACTTC. Protein: CATSDRNQETQYF.

This clonotype was recorded a few times. This rearrangement joins TRBV7-2 to TRBJ2-1; 9 bases are shared with TRBD2. Looked up from germline, CDR1 is SGHTA and CDR2 is FQGNSA. V shed 1 base, J shed 6 bases, and the junction held 4 bases outside the gene matches. This CDR3 is 15 amino acids long. CDR3 amino acids: CASSLDGTSLNEQFF. The CDR3 bases are TGTGCCAGCAGCTTAGACGGGACTAGCCTCAATGAGCAGTTCTTC.

The chain couples TRBV20-1 to TRBJ1-4; possible D gene TRBD1, 5 bases. Trimming removed 5 bases from V and 0 bases from J, with 10 bases in between. The germline CDR1 and CDR2 sequences are DFQATT and SNEGSKA (reference sequence). The CDR3 totals 14 residues. The CDR3, as DNA: TGCAGTGCTGAGGACAACTCAACTAATGAAAAACTGTTTTTT. Translating it yields CSAEDNSTNEKLFF.

At least ten counts were recorded for this clonotype. This chain joins TRBV20-1 and TRBJ1-5; perhaps TRBD1 as D (5 bases). The CDR3 has 13 residues. Looked up from germline, CDR1 is DFQATT and CDR2 is SNEGSKA (reference sequence). Trimming shortened V by 3 bases and J by 7 bases, and 13 bases separated the two germline ends. Here the CDR3 DNA reads TGCAGTGCTAGTCCAGGGTCTAGGCAGCCCCAGCATTTT. This sequence encodes CSASPGSRQPQHF.

There are a few counts of this clonotype. The gene calls are TRBV6-4 and TRBJ2-1; 7 bases match TRBD2. Germline assignment: CDR1 MRHNA and CDR2 SNTAGT. Trimming cost V 2 bases and J 8 bases; bases outside gene matches: 12. The CDR3 is 16 amino acids. The CDR3 region is CASSDRGENEVDEQFF. CDR3 nucleotides: TGTGCCAGCAGTGACCGGGGGGAAAATGAAGTGGATGAGCAGTTCTTC.

This clonotype was seen ten or more times. The chain couples TRBV12-3 or TRBV12-4 to TRBJ1-5, with D uncertain. Trimming shortened V by 6 bases and J by 3 bases, and 6 bases separated the two germline ends. The length of the CDR3 is 12 residues. CDR3 amino acids: CASSPNNQPQHF. CDR3 DNA: TGTGCCAGCAGCCCTAACAATCAGCCCCAGCATTTT.

The genes are TRBV20-1 and TRBJ2-3; 9 positions agree with TRBD2. V gave up 6 bases and J gave up 5 bases; unmatched junction bases: 9. The CDR3 is made up of 14 amino acids. Per the germline V gene, CDR1 is DFQATT and CDR2 is SNEGSKA (reference sequence). The CDR3 sequence: CSASGGPYGDTQYF. CDR3 nucleotide sequence: TGCAGTGCAAGCGGGGGGCCATATGGAGATACGCAGTATTTT.

This sequence joins TRBV12-5 and TRBJ1-1; D is ambiguous. The germline CDR1 and CDR2 sequences are LGHNT and FRNRAP. This CDR3 is 16 amino acids long. Trimming shortened V by 5 bases and J by 1 base, and 17 bases separated the two germline ends. The CDR3 nucleotides read TGTGCTAGTGGTCTCGAACGCGGTTTGAGGAACACTGAAGCTTTCTTT. It encodes CASGLERGLRNTEAFF.

The rearrangement uses TRBV7-6 and TRBJ2-3, with 8 bases matching TRBD2. The CDR3 totals 17 residues. The trim removed 5 bases at V and 0 bases at J, leaving 10 bases unmatched. CDR1 is SGHVS and CDR2 is FNYEAQ in the germline V gene. For the CDR3, the DNA is TGTGCCAGCAGCCCACTCGAAGCGGGAGATAGCACAGATACGCAGTATTTT. This codes for CASSPLEAGDSTDTQYF.

This clonotype showed up just a few times. The chain has TRBV15 and TRBJ2-1, with D possibly matching TRBD1 (5 bases). Per germline, CDR1 LNHNV and CDR2 YYDKDF (reference sequence). The CDR3 loop spans 13 amino acids. The germline V and J ends were trimmed by 1 base and 8 bases, with 9 bases remaining between them. As DNA, the CDR3 is TGTGCCACCAGCAGAGTTGGGGCCCATGAGCAGTTCTTC. Protein sequence: CATSRVGAHEQFF.

The V and J genes are TRBV5-1 and TRBJ2-7; no firm D call. The germline V gene has CDR1 SGHRS and CDR2 YFSETQ. V lost 7 bases and J lost 9, with 26 bases in between. The length of the CDR3 is 15 residues. CDR3 in DNA: TGCGCCAGCTCAGACTTCTCAGGACGAGCCTCGGCGCAGTACTTC. Its protein product is CASSDFSGRASAQYF.

The genes are TRBV5-1 and TRBJ2-6, with D unclear. Trimming left V 1 base short and J 1 base short, with 12 bases between. The CDR3 runs to 17 residues. Germline CDR1 SGHRS, CDR2 YFSETQ. This CDR3 is CASSLLPVHSGANVLTF. The CDR3 coding sequence is TGCGCCAGCAGCTTGCTGCCAGTCCATTCTGGGGCCAACGTCCTGACTTTC.